Presented here are 25 T cell receptor beta chains from one specimen sequenced in a study of T cell responses to AZD1222 COVID-19 vaccine. Libraries were prepared by immunoSEQ multiplex PCR; TCRdb keeps only in-frame clonotypes and omits some of them. The sample gives 150,000 or so clones, approximately 90% of which show up once; around 4.9% is in the top ten. Sequences were derived from peripheral blood, sampled on day 0 of AZD1222 vaccination. Receptor source: an adult in good health.

The chain joins TRBV7-9 to TRBJ1-1; no reliable D call. The CDR3 sequence is 15 residues long. Germline V CDR1 and CDR2: SEHNR, FQNEAQ (reference sequence). V was cut by 2 bases and J by 0 bases, with 10 bases left in between. The CDR3 DNA sequence: TGTGCCAGCAGCTTATTTCAGGTGATGAACACTGAAGCTTTCTTT. Residues: CASSLFQVMNTEAFF.

The chain couples TRBV23-1 to TRBJ1-6; 8 nucleotides match TRBD1. TRBV23-1 is an ORF for which the function is uncertain. Germline trimming cut 2 bases from V and 10 bases from J; bases unmatched to any gene: 10. The CDR3 is made up of 16 amino acids. CDR3: CASSQPRTGNKSPLHF. The CDR3 coding sequence is TGCGCCAGCAGTCAACCCCGGACAGGGAACAAGTCACCCCTCCACTTT.

The rearrangement uses TRBV28 and TRBJ2-4; the match to TRBD1 covers 10 bases. The junction had 5 bases not matched to a gene; V was cut back by 6 bases and J by 12 bases. CDR1 MDHEN and CDR2 SYDVKM come from the germline V gene. CDR3 length equals 12 residues. CDR3 in amino acids: CASSTRTGGQYF. The CDR3 DNA follows: TGTGCCAGCAGCACAAGGACAGGGGGTCAGTACTTC. Using reference TRBV28 and TRBJ2-4 for the parts outside the CDR3, the full variable domain is DVKVTQSSRYLVKRTGEKVFLECVQDMDHENMFWYRQDPGLGLRLIYFSYDVKMKEKGDIPEGYSVSREKKERFSLILESASTNQTSMYLCASSTRTGGQYFGAGTRLSVL.

CDR3 bases: TGTGCCAGCAGCCCGTGGGGGCGCAATCAGCCCCAGCATTTT. This encodes CASSPWGRNQPQHF. The rearrangement links TRBV7-8 to TRBJ1-5; D possibly corresponds to TRBD1 (6 bases). CDR1 is SGHVS and CDR2 is FQNEAQ in the germline V gene. Trimming pared 5 bases from V and 2 bases from J, leaving 10 bases between. The CDR3 spans 14 residues.

The chain combines TRBV5-4 with TRBJ2-5; 10 bases align to TRBD2. V lost 4 bases and J lost 3; bases outside the gene matches: 6. This CDR3 spans 15 amino acids. Per germline, CDR1 SGHNT and CDR2 YYREEE (reference sequence). In DNA form, the CDR3 reads TGTGCCAGCAGCATAAGGACTAGCGGAAAAGAGACCCAGTACTTC. Its translation is CASSIRTSGKETQYF.

This clone was found a few times. The chain carries TRBV5-1 and TRBJ1-1, with 9 bases that match TRBD1. The length of the CDR3 is 16 residues. CDR1 is SGHRS and CDR2 is YFSETQ in the germline V gene. J lost 2 bases, V lost 2 bases, and 7 bases had no gene match. CDR3 sequence (DNA): TGCGCCAGCAGCTTCGGACAGGGGCTACCCAACACTGAAGCTTTCTTT. Its translation: CASSFGQGLPNTEAFF.

The chain joins TRBV27 to TRBJ2-7; D possibly matches TRBD1 or TRBD2 (5 bases each). The CDR3 has 13 amino acids. The ends were cut back, 6 bases at V and 0 bases at J, with 9 bases in the middle. CDR1 and CDR2 (germline): MNHEY, SMNVEV (reference sequence). CDR3 in DNA: TGTGCCAGCAGCTGGGGACCCTCCTACGAGCAGTACTTC. It codes for CASSWGPSYEQYF.

This chain uses TRBV29-1 with TRBJ2-7; 9 nucleotides align to TRBD1. CDR1 and CDR2 (germline): SQVTM, ANQGSEA. With 1 base clipped from V and 5 bases from J, the junction kept 12 bases outside the gene matches. The CDR3 loop spans 16 amino acids. CDR3 region: CSVEGPPGQGRNEQYF. DNA of the CDR3: TGCAGCGTTGAAGGTCCCCCGGGACAGGGCAGGAACGAGCAGTACTTC.

The chain links TRBV4-1 to TRBJ2-3, with 8 bases matching TRBD1. The CDR3 runs 16 residues. Germline V lookup: CDR1 MGHRA, CDR2 YSYEKL. The V gene end was trimmed by 4 bases and the J gene end by 4 bases; junction bases not matched to a gene: 10. The CDR3 here is CASSRGAVRGPDTQYF. The CDR3 nucleotides are TGCGCCAGCAGCCGGGGCGCCGTCAGGGGGCCAGATACGCAGTATTTT.

This chain joins TRBV18 and TRBJ1-2; D remains unclear. This CDR3 is 12 amino acids long. The germline CDR1 and CDR2 sequences are KGHSH and LQKENI. V was shortened by 3 bases and J by 8 bases, with 10 bases between the two germline ends. The chain's CDR3 is CASSPTGQGYTF. As DNA, the CDR3 is TGTGCCAGCTCACCTACGGGCCAAGGCTACACCTTC.

This clone has more than one count but fewer than ten. The chain employs TRBV28 and TRBJ2-3, with D unresolved. The germline V and J ends were trimmed by 3 bases and 0 bases, with 10 bases remaining between them. Germline loops: CDR1 MDHEN, CDR2 SYDVKM. The CDR3 is made up of 15 amino acids. CDR3 DNA sequence: TGTGCCAGCAGTTTTCCTGGGCCCAGCACAGATACGCAGTATTTT. Protein: CASSFPGPSTDTQYF.

Turning to this clone: Within the sample, other DNA sequences also encode this same CDR3. The chain employs TRBV20-1 and TRBJ2-7, with TRBD2 matching over 13 bases. The J segment lost 0 bases and the V segment lost 3 bases, leaving 8 bases of the junction unmatched. Germline V CDR1 and CDR2: DFQATT, SNEGSKA (reference sequence). CDR3 size: 17 residues. Here the CDR3 DNA reads TGCAGTGCTAGTGGGCCGGGACTAGCGGGGCCCTCCTACGAGCAGTACTTC. This sequence encodes CSASGPGLAGPSYEQYF.

The V and J genes are TRBV7-2 and TRBJ2-2; TRBD2 agrees at 8 bases. This CDR3 comprises 17 residues. Per the germline V gene, CDR1 is SGHTA and CDR2 is FQGNSA. The J segment lost 3 bases and the V segment lost 9 bases, leaving 15 bases of the junction unmatched. The CDR3 region has the DNA TGTGCCAGTGGGTTGAGCGGGAGTCGGAAGTACACCGGGGAGCTGTTTTTT. Translation gives CASGLSGSRKYTGELFF. The full variable domain, completed using reference TRBV7-2 and TRBJ2-2, is GAGVSQSPSNKVTEKGKDVELRCDPISGHTALYWYRQSLGQGLEFLIYFQGNSAPDKSGLPSDRFSAERTGGSVSTLTIQRTQQEDSAVYLCASGLSGSRKYTGELFFGEGSRLTVL.

This clone is a singleton in its sample. The chain employs TRBV5-1 and TRBJ2-7, with 10 positions matching TRBD1. The CDR3 sequence is 16 residues long. The germline V gene has CDR1 SGHRS and CDR2 YFSETQ. V trimming: 5 bases; J trimming: 5 bases; junction bases outside the gene matches: 13. CDR3 sequence reads: CASRWQPGQGTNEQYF. In DNA form, the CDR3 reads TGCGCCAGCAGATGGCAGCCGGGACAGGGGACCAACGAGCAGTACTTC. The entire variable domain, with the rest obtained from reference TRBV5-1 and TRBJ2-7, is as follows: KAGVTQTPRYLIKTRGQQVTLSCSPISGHRSVSWYQQTPGQGLQFLFEYFSETQRNKGNFPGRFSGRQFSNSRSEMNVSTLELGDSALYLCASRWQPGQGTNEQYFGPGTRLTVT.

Details on this clone: The sample carries other DNA sequences with the same CDR3. CDR3 bases: TGTGCCAGCAGCTTAGTGGCTAACACTGAAGCTTTCTTT. It is translated as CASSLVANTEAFF. The rearrangement uses TRBV7-9 and TRBJ1-1; D is unclear. CDR1 and CDR2 from the germline V gene are SEHNR and FQNEAQ (reference sequence). V shed 1 base and J shed 2 bases, with 5 bases lying between them. The CDR3 runs to 13 residues.

The chain has TRBV6-5 and TRBJ2-7; D is possibly TRBD2 (6 bases). The V and J ends lost 2 bases and 1 base respectively, with 9 bases between them. The CDR3 covers 14 residues. Germline lookup yields CDR1 MNHEY and CDR2 SVGAGI. Here the CDR3 DNA reads TGTGCCAGCAGTTACGATGGGGGGTCCTACGAGCAGTACTTC. Protein product: CASSYDGGSYEQYF.

V is TRBV11-2 and J is TRBJ2-6; unclear D gene. With 3 bases removed from V and 3 bases from J, the gap between germline ends came to 9 bases. The CDR3 sequence is 15 residues long. Germline CDR1 SGHAT, CDR2 FQNNGV. The CDR3 here is CASSFRGYGANVLTF. The CDR3 coding sequence is TGTGCCAGCAGCTTTAGAGGTTATGGGGCCAACGTCCTGACTTTC.

V is TRBV6-4 and J is TRBJ1-2; 7 nucleotides agree with TRBD1. There are 15 residues in the CDR3. Germline V CDR1 and CDR2: MRHNA, SNTAGT. V gave up 6 bases and J gave up 0 bases; unmatched junction bases: 7. CDR3 sequence: CASRVDRSSNYGYTF. The CDR3 DNA follows: TGTGCCAGCAGAGTGGACAGGTCGTCTAACTATGGCTACACCTTC.

The chain carries TRBV5-6 and TRBJ2-3; perhaps TRBD1 as D (6 bases). There are 15 residues in the CDR3. With 0 bases removed from V and 2 bases from J, the gap between germline ends came to 10 bases. Germline V gene sequence: CDR1 SGHDT, CDR2 YYEEEE. The CDR3 DNA follows: TGTGCCAGCAGCTTGGGGACAGTCGTCACAGATACGCAGTATTTT. It codes for CASSLGTVVTDTQYF.

The chain combines TRBV5-4 with TRBJ1-6; D remains unclear. The CDR3 totals 15 residues. Germline V CDR1 and CDR2: SGHNT, YYREEE (reference sequence). Trimming left V 4 bases short and J 6 bases short, with 14 bases between. CDR3 sequence: CASSIDGVSNSPLHF. The CDR3 coding sequence is TGTGCCAGCAGCATTGACGGGGTTAGTAATTCACCCCTCCACTTT. Combining the CDR3 with reference TRBV5-4 and TRBJ1-6 gives the whole variable domain ETGVTQSPTHLIKTRGQQVTLRCSSQSGHNTVSWYQQALGQGPQFIFQYYREEENGRGNFPPRFSGLQFPNYSSELNVNALELDDSALYLCASSIDGVSNSPLHFGNGTRLTVT.

V is TRBV3-1 (or the pseudogene TRBV3-2) and J is TRBJ2-5, with TRBD2 as a possible D gene (5 bases). Germline CDR1 reads LGHDT; CDR2 reads YNNKEL (reference sequence). This CDR3 is 13 amino acids long. Trimming pared 5 bases from V and 5 bases from J, leaving 12 bases between. This CDR3 is CASSAGGSETQYF. CDR3 DNA: TGTGCCAGCAGCGCGGGCGGCTCGGAGACCCAGTACTTC.

The chain uses TRBV28 and TRBJ2-3, with D possibly TRBD1 on 5 matching bases. The germline gives CDR1 MDHEN, CDR2 SYDVKM. The ends were cut back, 8 bases at V and 3 bases at J, with 15 bases in the middle. The CDR3 covers 14 residues. The CDR3 DNA sequence: TGTGCCAGCGTTAGGGGCAGGGTAACAGATACGCAGTATTTT. Translated, it gives CASVRGRVTDTQYF.

The rearrangement joins TRBV29-1 to TRBJ2-3, with a possible D match to TRBD2 (6 bases). V shed 6 bases and J shed 5 bases, with 12 bases lying between them. Germline CDR1 reads SQVTM; CDR2 reads ANQGSEA. CDR3 length: 12 amino acids. Written as DNA, the CDR3 is TGCAGCGTCCACCGGGACTTAGATACGCAGTATTTT. It is translated as CSVHRDLDTQYF.

V is TRBV7-2 and J is TRBJ1-3; no clear D. CDR1 is SGHTA and CDR2 is FQGNSA in the germline V gene. Trimming removed 1 base from V and 4 bases from J, with 8 bases in between. The CDR3 is 14 residues long. The CDR3 DNA is TGTGCCAGCAGCTTAGTTGCTAAAGGAAACACCATATATTTT. It specifies CASSLVAKGNTIYF.

The rearrangement joins TRBV18 to TRBJ1-1, with a weak D call TRBD1 (5 bases). Germline V gives CDR1 KGHSH, CDR2 LQKENI. V shed 4 bases and J shed 3 bases, with 9 bases lying between them. The CDR3 is made up of 13 amino acids. The CDR3 nucleotides are TGTGCCAGCTCACAGACAGCGGACACTGAAGCTTTCTTT. Translating it yields CASSQTADTEAFF.